The 26 T cell receptor beta chains listed next were all sequenced from one sample in a study of cytomegalovirus exposure and HLA in healthy donors. PCR involved 60 Vbeta and 13 Jbeta primers. The assay was immunoSEQ multiplex PCR, and TCRdb's table has in-frame clones only and misses some. The sample includes tens of thousands of clones, about 77% of them seen just once. Sequenced: PBMCs. Source of these receptors: a man in his forties in good health and CMV-seronegative.

This clone has only a few counts. The chain employs TRBV5-1 and TRBJ2-1; 8 bases are shared with TRBD2. This CDR3 region has 14 residues. The germline V gene has CDR1 SGHRS and CDR2 YFSETQ. The J segment lost 8 bases and the V segment lost 4 bases, leaving 8 bases of the junction unmatched. The CDR3 loop is CASSISGMSYEQFF. Here the CDR3 DNA reads TGCGCCAGCAGCATTAGCGGGATGAGCTATGAGCAGTTCTTC. The complete variable domain, with remaining parts taken from reference TRBV5-1 and TRBJ2-1, reads KAGVTQTPRYLIKTRGQQVTLSCSPISGHRSVSWYQQTPGQGLQFLFEYFSETQRNKGNFPGRFSGRQFSNSRSEMNVSTLELGDSALYLCASSISGMSYEQFFGPGTRLTVL.

CDR3 nucleotides: TGTGCCAGCAGCCTTGGACAGGGTTTCTCTGGAAACACCATATATTTT. Protein sequence: CASSLGQGFSGNTIYF. The genes are TRBV7-6 and TRBJ1-3; 8 positions agree with TRBD1. The junction had 6 bases not matched to a gene; V was cut back by 5 bases and J by 0 bases. CDR3 length: 16 residues. Germline lookup yields CDR1 SGHVS and CDR2 FNYEAQ.

The chain employs TRBV5-6 and TRBJ2-1; possibly TRBD1 for D (6 bases). This CDR3 has 15 residues. Per the germline V gene, CDR1 is SGHDT and CDR2 is YYEEEE. Trimming shortened V by 4 bases and J by 4 bases, and 15 bases separated the two germline ends. The chain's CDR3 is CASSQWGRAYNEQFF. CDR3 nucleotide sequence: TGTGCCAGCAGCCAATGGGGGCGGGCATACAATGAGCAGTTCTTC.

The chain has TRBV6-5 and TRBJ2-1, with TRBD1 identical over 11 bases. V shed 8 bases, J shed 3 bases, and the junction held 3 bases outside the gene matches. The V gene's germline CDR1 is MNHEY and CDR2 SVGAGI. The CDR3 length is 14 residues. The CDR3 here is CASGTGGYYNEQFF. The CDR3 region has the DNA TGTGCCAGCGGGACAGGGGGGTACTACAATGAGCAGTTCTTC.

This rearrangement joins TRBV18 to TRBJ2-1; D remains ambiguous. Deletions cut 2 bases from V and 1 base from J, with 9 bases between. Per germline, CDR1 KGHSH and CDR2 LQKENI. The CDR3 sequence is 15 residues long. The CDR3 region has the DNA TGTGCCAGCTCACCAGAGTTAGATTCCTACAATGAGCAGTTCTTC. Translating it yields CASSPELDSYNEQFF.

This chain uses TRBV2 with TRBJ1-5; no clear D. The CDR3 runs to 16 residues. V lost 2 bases and J lost 7, with 18 bases in between. The germline V gene has CDR1 SNHLY and CDR2 FYNNEI. The CDR3 here is CASSEFRPRAGQPQHF. As DNA, the CDR3 is TGTGCCAGCAGTGAATTTAGGCCGAGGGCTGGGCAGCCCCAGCATTTT.

The DNA for the CDR3 is TGTGCCAGCGGGCGGACTAGAAGTCGCAATGAGCAGTTCTTC. It translates to CASGRTRSRNEQFF. The V gene is TRBV6-5, the J gene TRBJ2-1, with 7 bases lining up with TRBD2. The trim removed 8 bases at V and 6 bases at J, leaving 10 bases unmatched. This CDR3 has 14 amino acids. Germline V CDR1 and CDR2: MNHEY, SVGAGI.

The V call is TRBV11-2, the J call TRBJ2-4; 9 nucleotides agree with TRBD2. CDR3 length: 19 amino acids. The ends lost 5 bases at V and 6 bases at J; junction bases unmatched: 20. The V gene's germline CDR1 is SGHAT and CDR2 FQNNGV. In DNA, the CDR3 is TGTGCCAGCAGCCCTAGGGGGCCGGGGACTAGCATGGGCAGAAACATTCAGTACTTC. This translates into CASSPRGPGTSMGRNIQYF.

CDR3 region: CASSTGTGGTYNEQFF. The CDR3 DNA reads as TGTGCCAGCAGCACTGGGACAGGGGGCACCTACAATGAGCAGTTCTTC. The chain is built from TRBV5-6 and TRBJ2-1; 12 bases map to TRBD1. In germline, CDR1 is SGHDT, CDR2 YYEEEE. After removal of 4 bases from V and 2 bases from J, the junction contained 4 bases not matched to a gene. CDR3 length: 16 amino acids.

The genes are TRBV7-9 and TRBJ2-3; D remains ambiguous. The CDR3 has 15 amino acids. Looked up from germline, CDR1 is SEHNR and CDR2 is FQNEAQ (reference sequence). V lost 1 base and J lost 2, with 10 bases in between. The CDR3 nucleotides read TGTGCCAGCAGCTTAGATCCTCGCGTCACAGATACGCAGTATTTT. This gives the protein CASSLDPRVTDTQYF.

The chain has TRBV5-6 and TRBJ2-7; 12 nucleotides agree with TRBD2. The CDR3 extends over 15 amino acids. CDR1 and CDR2 (germline): SGHDT, YYEEEE. V lost 0 bases and J lost 3; bases outside the gene matches: 1. CDR3 region: CASSLGLAGDYEQYF. In DNA form, the CDR3 reads TGTGCCAGCAGCTTGGGACTAGCGGGAGACTACGAGCAGTACTTC.

The CDR3 nucleotides read TGCGCCAGCAGCCAAGTCAGCGGGCGTTACAATGAGCAGTTCTTC. Its translation is CASSQVSGRYNEQFF. This chain links TRBV4-1 with TRBJ2-1; the D gene is possibly TRBD2 (6 bases). The CDR3 has 15 residues. Germline V lookup: CDR1 MGHRA, CDR2 YSYEKL. Trimming took off 1 base at V and 4 bases at J, with 11 bases between the two ends.

The genes are TRBV28 and TRBJ1-1; TRBD1 matches at 8 bases. J gave up 5 bases and V 5 bases, and 13 bases lay outside the gene matches. Per the germline V gene, CDR1 is MDHEN and CDR2 is SYDVKM. CDR3 length: 16 amino acids. CDR3 sequence: CASSPLDRGQGTEAFF. The CDR3 DNA reads TGTGCCAGCAGTCCCCTCGACAGGGGTCAGGGAACTGAAGCTTTCTTT.

This clone appeared a single time. This chain uses TRBV19 with TRBJ1-4; 10 nucleotides match TRBD1. Germline assignment: CDR1 LNHDA and CDR2 SQIVND (reference sequence). This CDR3 comprises 14 residues. After removal of 6 bases from V and 8 bases from J, the junction contained 6 bases not matched to a gene. CDR3 sequence reads: CASSTGQGHEKLFF. CDR3 coding DNA: TGTGCCAGTAGCACGGGACAGGGGCACGAAAAACTGTTTTTT.

The J gene is TRBJ1-1, the V gene TRBV15; D may be TRBD1 (5 bases). In germline, CDR1 is LNHNV, CDR2 YYDKDF (reference sequence). The V and J ends lost 5 bases and 6 bases respectively, with 13 bases between them. This CDR3 is built from 13 residues. The CDR3 DNA follows: TGTGCCACCAGCGGACAATTATTTGCTGAAGCTTTCTTT. Amino acid sequence: CATSGQLFAEAFF.

The rearrangement uses TRBV12-5 and TRBJ2-1, with a weak D call TRBD2 (6 bases). CDR3 size: 15 residues. V gave up 1 base and J gave up 7 bases, with 14 bases separating them. Germline V gene sequence: CDR1 LGHNT, CDR2 FRNRAP. The CDR3 reads CASGLGRDSINEQFF. The CDR3 DNA reads TGTGCTAGTGGTTTGGGCCGGGACTCCATTAATGAGCAGTTCTTC.

V and J are TRBV20-1 and TRBJ2-5, with D unclear. This CDR3 has 11 amino acids. The ends were cut back, 1 base at V and 2 bases at J, with 2 bases in the middle. CDR1 DFQATT and CDR2 SNEGSKA come from the germline V gene (reference sequence). The CDR3 sequence: CSARAQETQYF. In DNA form, the CDR3 reads TGCAGTGCTAGAGCACAAGAGACCCAGTACTTC.

The genes are TRBV21-1 and TRBJ2-7; the DNA was not used to check the table's D call, TRBD1. TRBV21-1 is marked as a pseudogene. The CDR3 has 21 residues. CDR3: CASSKVRDRGLWPSGHYEQYF. The CDR3 DNA is TGTGCCAGCAGCAAAGTGAGGGACAGGGGGCTTTGGCCTAGCGGGCACTACGAGCAGTACTTC.

This clone was observed a single time. V and J are TRBV7-2 and TRBJ2-6, with 9 bases fitting TRBD2. V gave up 2 bases and J gave up 0 bases; unmatched junction bases: 2. The CDR3 sequence is 17 residues long. Germline lookup yields CDR1 SGHTA and CDR2 FQGNSA. The CDR3: CASSLSGGISGANVLTF. CDR3 DNA: TGTGCCAGCAGCTTAAGCGGGGGGATCTCTGGGGCCAACGTCCTGACTTTC.

This sequence joins TRBV2 and TRBJ2-7, with 8 bases identical to TRBD1. The CDR3 sequence is 14 residues long. Trimming removed 9 bases from V and 3 bases from J; junction bases left unmatched: 10. Germline V gene data show CDR1 as SNHLY and CDR2 as FYNNEI. CDR3: CARSNLDRGYEQYF. The CDR3, as DNA: TGTGCCAGAAGCAATCTAGACAGGGGCTACGAGCAGTACTTC.

The chain links TRBV28 to TRBJ2-7, with 9 positions matching TRBD2. CDR3 size: 16 residues. V dropped 2 bases and J dropped 6; count of bases not matched to a gene: 11. The germline V gene has CDR1 MDHEN and CDR2 SYDVKM. The DNA for the CDR3 is TGTGCCAGCAGTTTACGGAGTGCGGCGGGGGGGCCCGAGCAGTACTTC. This translates into CASSLRSAAGGPEQYF.

V and J are TRBV28 and TRBJ2-7, with 7 bases that match TRBD1. The germline CDR1 and CDR2 sequences are MDHEN and SYDVKM. V lost 5 bases, J lost 8 bases, and 15 bases stayed unmatched. The CDR3 length is 15 residues. The CDR3 region has the DNA TGTGCCAGCAGTCCCCGGGACAGACTCCTTTTGCAGCAGTACTTC. It is translated as CASSPRDRLLLQQYF. The variable domain in full, with the rest retrieved from reference TRBV28 and TRBJ2-7, is DVKVTQSSRYLVKRTGEKVFLECVQDMDHENMFWYRQDPGLGLRLIYFSYDVKMKEKGDIPEGYSVSREKKERFSLILESASTNQTSMYLCASSPRDRLLLQQYFGPGTRLTVT.

The genes are TRBV7-9 and TRBJ2-6; 7 bases are a match to TRBD1. Germline loops: CDR1 SEHNR, CDR2 FQNEAQ (reference sequence). The CDR3 has 17 amino acids. V shed 0 bases, J shed 0 bases, and the junction held 2 bases outside the gene matches. CDR3 loop: CASSLAGQISGANVLTF. CDR3 DNA: TGTGCCAGCAGCTTAGCGGGACAGATCTCTGGGGCCAACGTCCTGACTTTC.

The genes are TRBV5-5 and TRBJ1-2; the match to TRBD1 covers 8 bases. V shed 5 bases, J shed 8 bases, and the junction held 14 bases outside the gene matches. Germline loops: CDR1 SGHKS, CDR2 YYEKEE (reference sequence). CDR3 length: 15 residues. CDR3 sequence (DNA): TGTGCCAGCAGGGACCAATTGACAGGGGCGAGAGGCTACACCTTC. Protein sequence: CASRDQLTGARGYTF.

V gene TRBV4-1 combines with J gene TRBJ2-2; D might be TRBD2 (5 bases). CDR1 is MGHRA and CDR2 is YSYEKL in the germline V gene. Trimming pared 0 bases from V and 6 bases from J, leaving 11 bases between. This CDR3 is 15 amino acids long. CDR3 coding DNA: TGCGCCAGCAGCCAAGAAACTAGTGGGGCCGGGGAGCTGTTTTTT. Translating gives CASSQETSGAGELFF.

The rearrangement joins TRBV2 to TRBJ2-4; TRBD1 aligns across 9 bases. The J segment lost 6 bases and the V segment lost 7 bases, leaving 4 bases of the junction unmatched. Germline V gene lookup returns CDR1 SNHLY and CDR2 FYNNEI. The CDR3 covers 13 residues. CDR3 sequence: CASIGTGINIQYF. As DNA, the CDR3 is TGTGCCAGCATCGGGACAGGGATAAACATTCAGTACTTC.